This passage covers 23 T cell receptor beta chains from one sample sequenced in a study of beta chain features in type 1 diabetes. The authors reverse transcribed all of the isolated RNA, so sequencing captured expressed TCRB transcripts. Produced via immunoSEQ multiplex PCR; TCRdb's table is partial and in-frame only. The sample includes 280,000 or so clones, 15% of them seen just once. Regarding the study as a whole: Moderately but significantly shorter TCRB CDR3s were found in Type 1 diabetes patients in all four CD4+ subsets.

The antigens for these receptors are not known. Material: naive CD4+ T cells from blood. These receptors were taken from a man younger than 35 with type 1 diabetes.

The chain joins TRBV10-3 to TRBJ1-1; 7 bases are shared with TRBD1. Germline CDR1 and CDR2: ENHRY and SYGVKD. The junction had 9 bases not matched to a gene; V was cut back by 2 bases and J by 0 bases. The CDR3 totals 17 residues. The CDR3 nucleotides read TGTGCCATCAGTGAGGGGACAGTTTACGAGATGAACACTGAAGCTTTCTTT. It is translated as CAISEGTVYEMNTEAFF.

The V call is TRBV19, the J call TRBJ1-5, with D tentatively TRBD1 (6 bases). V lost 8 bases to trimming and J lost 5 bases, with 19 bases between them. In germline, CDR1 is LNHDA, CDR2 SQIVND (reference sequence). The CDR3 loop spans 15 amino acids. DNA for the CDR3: TGTGCCAGTGTATGGGCCATCAGGGGTTATCAGCCCCAGCATTTT. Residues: CASVWAIRGYQPQHF.

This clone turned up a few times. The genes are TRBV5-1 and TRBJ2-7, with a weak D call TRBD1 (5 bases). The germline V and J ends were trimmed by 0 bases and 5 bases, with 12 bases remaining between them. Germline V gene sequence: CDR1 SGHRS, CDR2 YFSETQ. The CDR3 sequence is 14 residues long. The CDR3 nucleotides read TGCGCCAGCAGCTTGGGGGGCCAGGCTGACGAGCAGTACTTC. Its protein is CASSLGGQADEQYF. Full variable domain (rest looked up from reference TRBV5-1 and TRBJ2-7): KAGVTQTPRYLIKTRGQQVTLSCSPISGHRSVSWYQQTPGQGLQFLFEYFSETQRNKGNFPGRFSGRQFSNSRSEMNVSTLELGDSALYLCASSLGGQADEQYFGPGTRLTVT.

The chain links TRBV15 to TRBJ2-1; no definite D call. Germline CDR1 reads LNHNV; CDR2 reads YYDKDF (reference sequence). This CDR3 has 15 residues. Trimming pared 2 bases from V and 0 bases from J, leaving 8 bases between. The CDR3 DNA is TGTGCCACCAGCAGAACGCGGAGCTCCTACAATGAGCAGTTCTTC. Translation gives CATSRTRSSYNEQFF.

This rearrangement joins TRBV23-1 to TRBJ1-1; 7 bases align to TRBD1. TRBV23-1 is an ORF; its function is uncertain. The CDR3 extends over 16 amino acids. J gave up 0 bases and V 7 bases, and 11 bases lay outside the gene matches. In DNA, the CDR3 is TGCGCCAGCAAGCCGGGACAGCTTATCGTGAACACTGAAGCTTTCTTT. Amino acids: CASKPGQLIVNTEAFF.

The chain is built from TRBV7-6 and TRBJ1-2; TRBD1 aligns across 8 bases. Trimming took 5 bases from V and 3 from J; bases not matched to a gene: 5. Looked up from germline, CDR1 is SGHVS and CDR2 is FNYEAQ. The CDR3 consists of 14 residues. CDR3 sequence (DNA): TGTGCCAGCAGCAACGACAGGGGAGACTATGGCTACACCTTC. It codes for CASSNDRGDYGYTF. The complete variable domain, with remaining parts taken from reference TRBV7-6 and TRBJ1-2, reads GAGVSQSPRYKVTKRGQDVALRCDPISGHVSLYWYRQALGQGPEFLTYFNYEAQQDKSGLPNDRFSAERPEGSISTLTIQRTEQRDSAMYRCASSNDRGDYGYTFGSGTRLTVV.

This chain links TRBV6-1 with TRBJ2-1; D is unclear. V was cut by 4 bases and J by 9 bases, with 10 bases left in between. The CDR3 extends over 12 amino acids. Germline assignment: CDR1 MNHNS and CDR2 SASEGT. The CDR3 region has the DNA TGTGCCAGCAGTGGTCGGCGGAGTGAGCAGTTCTTC. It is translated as CASSGRRSEQFF.

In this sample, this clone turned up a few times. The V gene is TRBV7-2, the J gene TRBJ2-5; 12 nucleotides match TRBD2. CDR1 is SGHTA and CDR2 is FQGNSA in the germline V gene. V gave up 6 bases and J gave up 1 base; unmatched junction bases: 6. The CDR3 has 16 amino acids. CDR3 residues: CASRSRTSGAQETQYF. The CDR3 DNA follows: TGTGCCAGCAGATCCAGGACTAGCGGGGCCCAAGAGACCCAGTACTTC.

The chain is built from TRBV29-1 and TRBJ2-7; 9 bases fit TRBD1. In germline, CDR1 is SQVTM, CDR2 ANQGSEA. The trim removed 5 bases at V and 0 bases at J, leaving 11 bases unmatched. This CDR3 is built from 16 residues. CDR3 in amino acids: CSVSGGPGQGSYEQYF. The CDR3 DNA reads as TGCAGCGTTAGTGGGGGTCCGGGACAGGGCTCCTACGAGCAGTACTTC.

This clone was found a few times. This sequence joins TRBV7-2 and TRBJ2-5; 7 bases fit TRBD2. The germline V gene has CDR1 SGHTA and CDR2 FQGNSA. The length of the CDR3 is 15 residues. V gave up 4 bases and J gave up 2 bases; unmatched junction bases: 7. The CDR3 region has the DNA TGTGCCAGCAGCTCTCAAACTAGCGTACAAGAGACCCAGTACTTC. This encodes CASSSQTSVQETQYF.

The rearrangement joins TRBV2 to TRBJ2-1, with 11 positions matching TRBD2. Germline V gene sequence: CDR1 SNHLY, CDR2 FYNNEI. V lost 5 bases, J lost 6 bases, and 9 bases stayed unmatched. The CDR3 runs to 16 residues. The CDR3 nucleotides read TGTGCCAGCAGTAGCCGGCTAGCGGGGGGCGGCAATGAGCAGTTCTTC. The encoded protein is CASSSRLAGGGNEQFF.

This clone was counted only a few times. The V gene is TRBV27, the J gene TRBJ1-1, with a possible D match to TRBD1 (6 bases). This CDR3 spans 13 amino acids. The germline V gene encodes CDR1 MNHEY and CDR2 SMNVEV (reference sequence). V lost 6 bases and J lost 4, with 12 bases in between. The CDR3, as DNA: TGTGCCAGCAGCACCAGGGGTAGCACTGAAGCTTTCTTT. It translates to CASSTRGSTEAFF.

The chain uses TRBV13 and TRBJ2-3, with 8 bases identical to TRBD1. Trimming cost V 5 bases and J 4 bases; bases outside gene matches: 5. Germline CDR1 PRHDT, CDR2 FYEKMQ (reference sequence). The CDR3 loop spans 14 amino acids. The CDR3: CASSPTGDPDTQYF. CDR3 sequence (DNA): TGTGCCAGCAGCCCGACAGGGGATCCAGATACGCAGTATTTT.

In nucleotides, the CDR3 is TGTGCCAGCAGCTCAGTGGCCGGGAAGAGCTACGAGCAGTACTTC. Encoded protein: CASSSVAGKSYEQYF. This chain connects TRBV11-2 to TRBJ2-7; D might be TRBD2 (5 bases). The CDR3 covers 15 residues. Deletions cut 4 bases from V and 3 bases from J, with 16 bases between. The germline gives CDR1 SGHAT, CDR2 FQNNGV.

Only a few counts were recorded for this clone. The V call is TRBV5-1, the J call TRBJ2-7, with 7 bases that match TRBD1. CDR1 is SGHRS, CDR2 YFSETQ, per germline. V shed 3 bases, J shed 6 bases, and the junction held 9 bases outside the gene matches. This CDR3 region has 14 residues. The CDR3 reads CASSWDSLSVEQYF. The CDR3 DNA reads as TGCGCCAGCAGCTGGGACAGTCTCTCAGTCGAGCAGTACTTC.

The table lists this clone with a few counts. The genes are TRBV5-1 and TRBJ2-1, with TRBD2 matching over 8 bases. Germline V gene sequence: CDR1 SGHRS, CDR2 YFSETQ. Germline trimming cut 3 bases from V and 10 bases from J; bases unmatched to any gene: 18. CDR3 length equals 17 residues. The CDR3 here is CASSSGVTGGPGNEQFF. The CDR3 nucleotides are TGCGCCAGCAGCTCGGGCGTGACGGGGGGGCCTGGGAACGAGCAGTTCTTC.

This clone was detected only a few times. The CDR3: CAWGSGSSTDTQYF. In DNA form, the CDR3 reads TGTGCCTGGGGTAGCGGGTCTAGCACAGATACGCAGTATTTT. The J gene is TRBJ2-3, the V gene TRBV30; 7 nucleotides agree with TRBD2. This CDR3 spans 14 amino acids. The V gene end was trimmed by 5 bases and the J gene end by 0 bases; junction bases not matched to a gene: 5. The germline V gene encodes CDR1 GTSNPN and CDR2 SVGIG (reference sequence).

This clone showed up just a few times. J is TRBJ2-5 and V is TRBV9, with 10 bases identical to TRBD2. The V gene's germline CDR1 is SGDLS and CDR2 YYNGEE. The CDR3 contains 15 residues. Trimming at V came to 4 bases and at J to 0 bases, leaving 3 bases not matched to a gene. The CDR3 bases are TGTGCCAGCAGCTTTAGCGGGGGGTACCAAGAGACCCAGTACTTC. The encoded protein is CASSFSGGYQETQYF.

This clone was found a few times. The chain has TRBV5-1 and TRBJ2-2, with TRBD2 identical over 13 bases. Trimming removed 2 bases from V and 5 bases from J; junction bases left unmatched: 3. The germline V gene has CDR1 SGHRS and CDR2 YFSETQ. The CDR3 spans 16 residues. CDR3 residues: CASSFEGLAGTGELFF. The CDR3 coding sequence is TGCGCCAGCAGCTTCGAGGGACTAGCGGGAACCGGGGAGCTGTTTTTT. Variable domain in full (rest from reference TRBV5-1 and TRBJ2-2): KAGVTQTPRYLIKTRGQQVTLSCSPISGHRSVSWYQQTPGQGLQFLFEYFSETQRNKGNFPGRFSGRQFSNSRSEMNVSTLELGDSALYLCASSFEGLAGTGELFFGEGSRLTVL.

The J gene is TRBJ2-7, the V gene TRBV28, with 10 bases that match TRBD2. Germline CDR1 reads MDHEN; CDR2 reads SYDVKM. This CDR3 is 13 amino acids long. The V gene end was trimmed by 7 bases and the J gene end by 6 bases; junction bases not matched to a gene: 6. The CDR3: CASNRSGRSEQYF. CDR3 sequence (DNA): TGTGCCAGCAACCGTAGCGGGAGGAGCGAGCAGTACTTC.

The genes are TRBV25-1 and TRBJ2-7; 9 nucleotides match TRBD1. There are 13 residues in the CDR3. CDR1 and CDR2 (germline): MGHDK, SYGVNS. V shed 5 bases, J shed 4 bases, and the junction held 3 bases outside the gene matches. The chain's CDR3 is CASSHRGRYEQYF. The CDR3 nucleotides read TGTGCCAGCAGTCACAGGGGGCGGTACGAGCAGTACTTC.

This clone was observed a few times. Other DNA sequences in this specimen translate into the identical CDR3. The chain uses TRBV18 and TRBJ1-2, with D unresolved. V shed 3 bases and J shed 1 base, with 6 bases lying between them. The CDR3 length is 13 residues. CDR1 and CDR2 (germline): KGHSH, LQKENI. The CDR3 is CASSPEGNYGYTF. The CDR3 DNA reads TGTGCCAGCTCACCGGAGGGTAACTATGGCTACACCTTC.

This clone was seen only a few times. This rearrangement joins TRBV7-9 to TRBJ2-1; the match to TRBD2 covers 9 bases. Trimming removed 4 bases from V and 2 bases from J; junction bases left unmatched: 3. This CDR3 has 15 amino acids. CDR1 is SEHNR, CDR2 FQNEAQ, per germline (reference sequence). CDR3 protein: CASSSVAGAYNEQFF. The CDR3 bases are TGTGCCAGCAGCTCCGTAGCGGGGGCCTACAATGAGCAGTTCTTC.